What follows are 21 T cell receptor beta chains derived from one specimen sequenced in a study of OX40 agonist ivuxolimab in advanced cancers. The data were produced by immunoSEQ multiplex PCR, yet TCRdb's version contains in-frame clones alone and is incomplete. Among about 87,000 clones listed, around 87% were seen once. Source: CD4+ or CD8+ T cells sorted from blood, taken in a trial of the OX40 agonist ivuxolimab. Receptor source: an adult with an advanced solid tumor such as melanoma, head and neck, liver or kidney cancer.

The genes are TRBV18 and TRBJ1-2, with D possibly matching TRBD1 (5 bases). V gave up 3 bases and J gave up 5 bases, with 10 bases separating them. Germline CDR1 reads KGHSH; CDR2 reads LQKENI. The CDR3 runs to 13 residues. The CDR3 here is CASSPREGYGYTF. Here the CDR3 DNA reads TGTGCCAGCTCACCCCGAGAGGGGTATGGCTACACCTTC.

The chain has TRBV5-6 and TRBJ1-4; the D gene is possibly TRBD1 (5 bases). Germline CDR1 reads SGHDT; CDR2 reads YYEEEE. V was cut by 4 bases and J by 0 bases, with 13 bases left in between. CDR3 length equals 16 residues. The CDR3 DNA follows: TGTGCCAGCAGCCCTATACAGGAAGCAACTAATGAAAAACTGTTTTTT. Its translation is CASSPIQEATNEKLFF.

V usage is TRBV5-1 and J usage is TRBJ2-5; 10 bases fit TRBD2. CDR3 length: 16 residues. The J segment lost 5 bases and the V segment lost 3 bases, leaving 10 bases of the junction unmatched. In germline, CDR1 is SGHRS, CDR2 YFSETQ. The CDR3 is CASSSPVAGGPETQYF. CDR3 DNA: TGCGCCAGCAGCTCCCCCGTAGCGGGGGGCCCTGAGACCCAGTACTTC.

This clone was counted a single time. The CDR3 region has the DNA TGTGCCAGCAGTTCAAACTCGGGGGGAAACATTCAGTACTTC. The encoded protein is CASSSNSGGNIQYF. The chain joins TRBV6-5 to TRBJ2-4, with 7 bases that match TRBD2. From germline, CDR1 is MNHEY and CDR2 SVGAGI. This CDR3 has 14 amino acids. Trimming removed 4 bases from V and 6 bases from J; junction bases left unmatched: 6.

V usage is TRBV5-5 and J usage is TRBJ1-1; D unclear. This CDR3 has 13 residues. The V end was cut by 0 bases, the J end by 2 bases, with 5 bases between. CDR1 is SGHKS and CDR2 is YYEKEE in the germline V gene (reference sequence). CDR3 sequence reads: CASSLVANTEAFF. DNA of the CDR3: TGTGCCAGCAGCTTGGTCGCAAACACTGAAGCTTTCTTT.

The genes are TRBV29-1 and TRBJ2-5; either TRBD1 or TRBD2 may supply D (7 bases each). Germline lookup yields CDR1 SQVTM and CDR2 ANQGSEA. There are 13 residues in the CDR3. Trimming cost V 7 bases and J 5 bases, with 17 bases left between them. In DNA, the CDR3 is TGCAGCGGGTTCTACAGGGGAGGGGAGACCCAGTACTTC. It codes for CSGFYRGGETQYF. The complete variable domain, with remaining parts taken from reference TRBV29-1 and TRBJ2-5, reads SAVISQKPSRDICQRGTSLTIQCQVDSQVTMMFWYRQQPGQSLTLIATANQGSEATYESGFVIDKFPISRPNLTFSTLTVSNMSPEDSSIYLCSGFYRGGETQYFGPGTRLLVL.

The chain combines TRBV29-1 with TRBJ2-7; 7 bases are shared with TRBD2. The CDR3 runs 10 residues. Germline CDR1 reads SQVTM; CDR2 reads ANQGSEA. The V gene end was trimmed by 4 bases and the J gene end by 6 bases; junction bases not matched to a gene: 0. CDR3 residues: CSVGEGEQYF. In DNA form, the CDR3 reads TGCAGCGTTGGGGAGGGCGAGCAGTACTTC.

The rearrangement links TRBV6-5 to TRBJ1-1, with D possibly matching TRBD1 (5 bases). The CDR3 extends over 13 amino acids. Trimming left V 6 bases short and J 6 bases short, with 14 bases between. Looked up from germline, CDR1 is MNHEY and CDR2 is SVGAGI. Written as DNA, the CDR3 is TGTGCCAGCAGCCTCAGGGTCCCCCCTGAAGCTTTCTTT. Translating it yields CASSLRVPPEAFF.

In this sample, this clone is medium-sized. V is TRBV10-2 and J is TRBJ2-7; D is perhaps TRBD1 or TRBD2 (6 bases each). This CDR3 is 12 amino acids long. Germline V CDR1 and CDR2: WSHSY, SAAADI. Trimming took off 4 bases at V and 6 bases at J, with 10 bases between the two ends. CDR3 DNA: TGCGCCAGCAGTGCACAGGGAGGCGAGCAGTACTTC. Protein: CASSAQGGEQYF.

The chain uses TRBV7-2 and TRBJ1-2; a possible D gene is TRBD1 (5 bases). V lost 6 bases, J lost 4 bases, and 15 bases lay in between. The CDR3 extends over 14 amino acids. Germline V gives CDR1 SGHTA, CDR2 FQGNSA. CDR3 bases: TGTGCCAGCAGACCGGGACGTTCGTCCTATGGCTACACCTTC. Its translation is CASRPGRSSYGYTF. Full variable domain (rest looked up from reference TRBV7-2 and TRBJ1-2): GAGVSQSPSNKVTEKGKDVELRCDPISGHTALYWYRQSLGQGLEFLIYFQGNSAPDKSGLPSDRFSAERTGGSVSTLTIQRTQQEDSAVYLCASRPGRSSYGYTFGSGTRLTVV.

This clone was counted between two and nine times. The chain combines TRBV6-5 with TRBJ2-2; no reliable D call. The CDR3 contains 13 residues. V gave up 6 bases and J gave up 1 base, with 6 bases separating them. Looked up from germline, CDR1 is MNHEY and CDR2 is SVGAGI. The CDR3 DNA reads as TGTGCCAGCAGAGAGAGGAACACCGGGGAGCTGTTTTTT. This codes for CASRERNTGELFF.

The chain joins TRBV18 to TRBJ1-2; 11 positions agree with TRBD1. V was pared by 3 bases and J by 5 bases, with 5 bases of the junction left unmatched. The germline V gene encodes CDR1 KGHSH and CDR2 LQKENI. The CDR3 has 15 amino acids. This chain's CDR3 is CASSPGQGAEYGYTF. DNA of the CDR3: TGTGCCAGCTCACCCGGACAGGGGGCGGAATATGGCTACACCTTC.

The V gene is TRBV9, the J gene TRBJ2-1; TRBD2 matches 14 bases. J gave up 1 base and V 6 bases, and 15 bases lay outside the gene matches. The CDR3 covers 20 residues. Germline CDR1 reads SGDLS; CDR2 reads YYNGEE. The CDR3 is CASTPTTSGRAERSYNEQFF. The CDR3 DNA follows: TGTGCCAGCACCCCAACGACTAGCGGGAGGGCCGAGAGGTCCTACAATGAGCAGTTCTTC.

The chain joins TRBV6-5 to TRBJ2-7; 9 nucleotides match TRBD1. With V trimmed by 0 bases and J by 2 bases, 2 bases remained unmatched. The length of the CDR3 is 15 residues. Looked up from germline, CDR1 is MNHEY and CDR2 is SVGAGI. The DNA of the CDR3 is TGTGCCAGCAGTTACTCGACAGGGGGGCCCTACGAGCAGTACTTC. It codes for CASSYSTGGPYEQYF.

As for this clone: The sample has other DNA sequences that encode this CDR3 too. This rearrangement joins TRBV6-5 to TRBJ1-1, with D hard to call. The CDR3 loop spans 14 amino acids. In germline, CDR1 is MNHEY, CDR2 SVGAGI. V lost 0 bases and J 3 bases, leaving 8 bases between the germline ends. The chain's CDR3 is CASSYSRQYTEAFF. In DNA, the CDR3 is TGTGCCAGCAGTTACTCTCGGCAGTACACTGAAGCTTTCTTT.

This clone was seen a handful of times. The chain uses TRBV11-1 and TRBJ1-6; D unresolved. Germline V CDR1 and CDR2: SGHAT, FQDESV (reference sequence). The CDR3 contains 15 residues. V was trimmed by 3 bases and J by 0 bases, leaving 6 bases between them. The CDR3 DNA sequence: TGTGCCAGCAGCTTTGAGAGCTCCTATAATTCACCCCTCCACTTT. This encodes CASSFESSYNSPLHF.

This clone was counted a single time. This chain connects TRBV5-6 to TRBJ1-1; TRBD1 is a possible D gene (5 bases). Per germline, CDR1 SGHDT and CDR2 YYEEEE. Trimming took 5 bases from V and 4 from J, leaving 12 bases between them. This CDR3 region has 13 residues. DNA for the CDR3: TGTGCCAGCAGTAGGGGATGGGGCACTGAAGCTTTCTTT. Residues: CASSRGWGTEAFF.

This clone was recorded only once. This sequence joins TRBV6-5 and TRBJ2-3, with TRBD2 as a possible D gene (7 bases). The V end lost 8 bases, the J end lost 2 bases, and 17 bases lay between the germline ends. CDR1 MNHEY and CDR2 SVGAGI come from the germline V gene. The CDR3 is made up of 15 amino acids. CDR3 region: CASSSAGASTDTQYF. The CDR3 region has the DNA TGTGCCAGCTCGTCGGCGGGGGCCTCCACAGATACGCAGTATTTT.

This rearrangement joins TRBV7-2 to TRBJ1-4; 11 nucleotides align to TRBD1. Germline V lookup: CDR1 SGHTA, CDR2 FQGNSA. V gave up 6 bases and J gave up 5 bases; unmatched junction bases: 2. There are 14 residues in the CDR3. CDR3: CASRRTGGNEKLFF. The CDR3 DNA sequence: TGTGCCAGCAGACGGACAGGGGGCAATGAAAAACTGTTTTTT.

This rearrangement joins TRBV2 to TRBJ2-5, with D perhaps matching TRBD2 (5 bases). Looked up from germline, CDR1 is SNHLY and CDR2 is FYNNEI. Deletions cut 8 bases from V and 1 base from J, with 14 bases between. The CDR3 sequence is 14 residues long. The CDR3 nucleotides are TGTGCCAGCTCCCGAGGGCGGCCCCAAGAGACCCAGTACTTC. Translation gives CASSRGRPQETQYF. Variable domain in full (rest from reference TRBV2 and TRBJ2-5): EPEVTQTPSHQVTQMGQEVILRCVPISNHLYFYWYRQILGQKVEFLVSFYNNEISEKSEIFDDQFSVERPDGSNFTLKIRSTKLEDSAMYFCASSRGRPQETQYFGPGTRLLVL.

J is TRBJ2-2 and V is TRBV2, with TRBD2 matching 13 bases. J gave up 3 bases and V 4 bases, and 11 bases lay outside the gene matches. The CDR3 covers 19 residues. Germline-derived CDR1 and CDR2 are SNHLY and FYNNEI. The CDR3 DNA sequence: TGTGCCAGCAGTGCGCGTACTAGCGGGAGGGCCGTAGACACCGGGGAGCTGTTTTTT. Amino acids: CASSARTSGRAVDTGELFF.